The rows below give T cell receptor beta chains drawn from one sample of a study of cytomegalovirus exposure and HLA in healthy donors. Sequencing was performed with immunoSEQ multiplex PCR; in TCRdb, only in-frame clones are kept and a portion is missing. The sample holds 200,000 to 250,000 clones, almost 80% seen once. The sequenced sample was PBMCs. All receptors derive from a man aged 18 to 29 in good health and CMV-seronegative. The CDR3 runs from the conserved cysteine through the conserved F or W. A D gene is named only where the DNA matches it firmly. Clone size is given for some rows only: seen once, a few or many times, or a class if the clone is expanded.

cdr3_nt: TGTGCCAGCAGCTTCCCAACGGGACAAGAGACCCAGTACTTC; cdr3_aa: CASSFPTGQETQYF; j_call: TRBJ2-5; v_call: TRBV5-4; d_call: -; clone_size: once
cdr3_nt: TGTGCCAGCAGCACCCAGGGGTCCTACGAGCAGTACTTC; cdr3_aa: CASSTQGSYEQYF; j_call: TRBJ2-7; v_call: TRBV5-4; d_call: -; clone_size: -
cdr3_nt: TGTGCCAGCAGCTTAACTCTAGCCCAAGAGACCCAGTACTTC; cdr3_aa: CASSLTLAQETQYF; j_call: TRBJ2-5; v_call: TRBV11-2; d_call: -; clone_size: -
cdr3_nt: TGTGCCAGCAGTTCGGACAGCGAAAAAAACTATGGCTACACCTTC; cdr3_aa: CASSSDSEKNYGYTF; j_call: TRBJ1-2; v_call: TRBV5-8; d_call: -; clone_size: -
cdr3_nt: TGCGCCAGCAGCCCGCCGGGACTAGCGGGGTACGAGCAGTACTTC; cdr3_aa: CASSPPGLAGYEQYF; j_call: TRBJ2-7; v_call: TRBV4-1; d_call: TRBD2; clone_size: -
cdr3_nt: TGTGCCAGCAGCCTGGGGGGGGAGCACAAGCAGTTCTTC; cdr3_aa: CASSLGGEHKQFF; j_call: TRBJ2-1; v_call: TRBV5-6; d_call: TRBD2; clone_size: -
cdr3_nt: TGCGCCAGCAGCTTGGCCGTAGCTAGCGGGAGGGGCACAGATACGCAGTATTTT; cdr3_aa: CASSLAVASGRGTDTQYF; j_call: TRBJ2-3; v_call: TRBV5-1; d_call: TRBD2; clone_size: -
cdr3_nt: TGTGCCAGCAGTCGACAGGGGGCGCCTGGGGCCAACGTCCTGACTTTC; cdr3_aa: CASSRQGAPGANVLTF; j_call: TRBJ2-6; v_call: TRBV28; d_call: TRBD1; clone_size: -
cdr3_nt: TGTGCCAGCAGCTTCGACAGGGGGTATTCACCCCTCCACTTT; cdr3_aa: CASSFDRGYSPLHF; j_call: TRBJ1-6; v_call: TRBV7-2; d_call: TRBD1; clone_size: -
cdr3_nt: TGTGCCAGCAGTCCCCTACAGGGTGGCGGCTACACCTTC; cdr3_aa: CASSPLQGGGYTF; j_call: TRBJ1-2; v_call: TRBV6-5; d_call: -; clone_size: -
cdr3_nt: TGTGCCAGCTCACCCCAGGGTCAGGGGCATCAGCCCCAGCATTTT; cdr3_aa: CASSPQGQGHQPQHF; j_call: TRBJ1-5; v_call: TRBV18; d_call: -; clone_size: -
cdr3_nt: TGTGCCAGCGCGGTTATGAGCACAGATACGCAGTATTTT; cdr3_aa: CASAVMSTDTQYF; j_call: TRBJ2-3; v_call: TRBV27; d_call: -; clone_size: -
cdr3_nt: TGTGCCAGCAGCTTGGGTCTTATCATAGATAAAGATACGCAGTATTTT; cdr3_aa: CASSLGLIIDKDTQYF; j_call: TRBJ2-3; v_call: TRBV5-6; d_call: -; clone_size: -
cdr3_nt: TGTGCCAGCAGTGAATCGTCCGGACAGGGGGCTGTAGGCTACACCTTC; cdr3_aa: CASSESSGQGAVGYTF; j_call: TRBJ1-2; v_call: TRBV6-4; d_call: TRBD1; clone_size: -
cdr3_nt: TGTGCCAGCAGCTTGGGGTACAGGTCTCAGCCCCAGCATTTT; cdr3_aa: CASSLGYRSQPQHF; j_call: TRBJ1-5; v_call: TRBV5-6; d_call: -; clone_size: few
cdr3_nt: TGTGCCAGTACCTTGACAGGTTTATATAATTCACCCCTCCACTTT; cdr3_aa: CASTLTGLYNSPLHF; j_call: TRBJ1-6; v_call: TRBV19; d_call: -; clone_size: -
cdr3_nt: TGTGCCAGCAGCCCGGGGAGGGACTTATACGAGCAGTACTTC; cdr3_aa: CASSPGRDLYEQYF; j_call: TRBJ2-7; v_call: TRBV5-6; d_call: TRBD2; clone_size: -
cdr3_nt: TGTGCCAGCAGACCTCCCCGGGATTTCATGAACACTGAAGCTTTCTTT; cdr3_aa: CASRPPRDFMNTEAFF; j_call: TRBJ1-1; v_call: TRBV27; d_call: -; clone_size: -
cdr3_nt: TGTGCCAGCAGCTTAGGGGGGCCCCACACAGATACGCAGTATTTT; cdr3_aa: CASSLGGPHTDTQYF; j_call: TRBJ2-3; v_call: TRBV11-3; d_call: -; clone_size: -
cdr3_nt: TGTGCCAGCAGCTTCCCGGGACAGGGGTTGGGGGCCCAGCACAATGAGCAGTTCTTC; cdr3_aa: CASSFPGQGLGAQHNEQFF; j_call: TRBJ2-1; v_call: TRBV5-4; d_call: TRBD1; clone_size: -
cdr3_nt: TGTGCCAGCAGTTACTCCGGGGGGGAGTATGGCTACACCTTC; cdr3_aa: CASSYSGGEYGYTF; j_call: TRBJ1-2; v_call: TRBV6-5; d_call: -; clone_size: -
cdr3_nt: TGTGCCAGCAGTTACCGGAGGGTGTCCGAAAAACTGTTTTTT; cdr3_aa: CASSYRRVSEKLFF; j_call: TRBJ1-4; v_call: TRBV6-5; d_call: -; clone_size: -
cdr3_nt: TGTGCCAGCAGCTTAGGCGGTATCAATGAAAAACTGTTTTTT; cdr3_aa: CASSLGGINEKLFF; j_call: TRBJ1-4; v_call: TRBV7-9; d_call: -; clone_size: -
cdr3_nt: TGCGCCAGCAGCCAAGATGCCCTAGCGGGGTCCACAGATACGCAGTATTTT; cdr3_aa: CASSQDALAGSTDTQYF; j_call: TRBJ2-3; v_call: TRBV4-3; d_call: TRBD2; clone_size: -
cdr3_nt: TGTGCCGGCCGAGGGGACATGAACACTGAAGCTTTCTTT; cdr3_aa: CAGRGDMNTEAFF; j_call: TRBJ1-1; v_call: TRBV10-3; d_call: -; clone_size: -
cdr3_nt: TGTGCCAGCAGCCATACCACAGGGTTGAACACTGAAGCTTTCTTT; cdr3_aa: CASSHTTGLNTEAFF; j_call: TRBJ1-1; v_call: TRBV14; d_call: -; clone_size: -
cdr3_nt: TGTGCCAGCAATGAGCTGACAGGGGTTGGAACTAATGAAAAACTGTTTTTT; cdr3_aa: CASNELTGVGTNEKLFF; j_call: TRBJ1-4; v_call: TRBV2; d_call: TRBD1; clone_size: -
cdr3_nt: TGTGCCAGCAGCTTAGGACACCGGGGTTATGAGCAGTTCTTC; cdr3_aa: CASSLGHRGYEQFF; j_call: TRBJ2-1; v_call: TRBV7-6; d_call: -; clone_size: -
cdr3_nt: TGTGCCAGAAGCTTACTAGCGCCTACCTACAATGAGCAGTTCTTC; cdr3_aa: CARSLLAPTYNEQFF; j_call: TRBJ2-1; v_call: TRBV5-3; d_call: TRBD2; clone_size: -
cdr3_nt: TGTGCCAGTACACTAGCGGGAGGCGAGCAGTACTTC; cdr3_aa: CASTLAGGEQYF; j_call: TRBJ2-7; v_call: TRBV28; d_call: TRBD2; clone_size: -
cdr3_nt: TGTGCCAGCAGTTTTTGGGCGGGGTTTGGAAACACCATATATTTT; cdr3_aa: CASSFWAGFGNTIYF; j_call: TRBJ1-3; v_call: TRBV28; d_call: -; clone_size: -
cdr3_nt: TGCGCCAGCAGCCCGGAAACTAGCGTTCCCTACAATGAGCAGTTCTTC; cdr3_aa: CASSPETSVPYNEQFF; j_call: TRBJ2-1; v_call: TRBV4-3; d_call: TRBD2; clone_size: -
cdr3_nt: TGTGCCAGCAGTGAGAGGTGGTCCGGGGAGACCCAGTACTTC; cdr3_aa: CASSERWSGETQYF; j_call: TRBJ2-5; v_call: TRBV2; d_call: -; clone_size: few
cdr3_nt: TGTGCCAGCAGTTACAGGGGGTCCTCCTCCTACAATGAGCAGTTCTTC; cdr3_aa: CASSYRGSSSYNEQFF; j_call: TRBJ2-1; v_call: TRBV7-6; d_call: TRBD1; clone_size: -
cdr3_nt: TGTGCCAGCAGCTGGACAGGGGGCGCGAATCGAGAAAAACTGTTTTTT; cdr3_aa: CASSWTGGANREKLFF; j_call: TRBJ1-4; v_call: TRBV5-6; d_call: TRBD1; clone_size: -
cdr3_nt: TGTGCCAGCAGGGGACAGGGTATGAACACTGAAGCTTTCTTT; cdr3_aa: CASRGQGMNTEAFF; j_call: TRBJ1-1; v_call: TRBV6-1; d_call: TRBD1; clone_size: -
cdr3_nt: TGTGCCAGCAGCCCCGGGGGGGGGACTTCGTCAACTAGCACAGATACGCAGTATTTT; cdr3_aa: CASSPGGGTSSTSTDTQYF; j_call: TRBJ2-3; v_call: TRBV9; d_call: TRBD2; clone_size: few
cdr3_nt: TGTGCCAGCAGTTGGACAGGAACCGACTACACCTTC; cdr3_aa: CASSWTGTDYTF; j_call: TRBJ1-2; v_call: TRBV6-5; d_call: TRBD1; clone_size: -
cdr3_nt: TGTGCCAGCAGGGACGGACAGGGGGGCAATCAGCCCCAGCATTTT; cdr3_aa: CASRDGQGGNQPQHF; j_call: TRBJ1-5; v_call: TRBV6-1; d_call: TRBD1; clone_size: -
cdr3_nt: TGCAGCGCCCGACAGGGGGATGGGAACACTGAAGCTTTCTTT; cdr3_aa: CSARQGDGNTEAFF; j_call: TRBJ1-1; v_call: TRBV29-1; d_call: TRBD1; clone_size: -
cdr3_nt: TGTTCCAGCAGCGATCCCGGGACAGAAGATACTGAAGCTTTCTTT; cdr3_aa: CSSSDPGTEDTEAFF; j_call: TRBJ1-1; v_call: TRBV7-9; d_call: TRBD1; clone_size: -
cdr3_nt: TGTGCCAGCAGCTTGACGGCGGGAGGGTCCGGAGAGCAGTACTTC; cdr3_aa: CASSLTAGGSGEQYF; j_call: TRBJ2-7; v_call: TRBV7-9; d_call: TRBD2; clone_size: -
cdr3_nt: TGTGCCAGTGGACAGGGGAACTATGGCTACACCTTC; cdr3_aa: CASGQGNYGYTF; j_call: TRBJ1-2; v_call: TRBV6-5; d_call: TRBD1; clone_size: -
cdr3_nt: TGTGCCACCTGGCGGGGGAACGAGCAGTACTTC; cdr3_aa: CATWRGNEQYF; j_call: TRBJ2-7; v_call: TRBV6-6; d_call: TRBD2; clone_size: -
cdr3_nt: TGTGCCAGCAATAGGGACAGTCAAGTAAATTACGAGCAGTACTTC; cdr3_aa: CASNRDSQVNYEQYF; j_call: TRBJ2-7; v_call: TRBV6-1; d_call: TRBD1; clone_size: -
cdr3_nt: TGTGCCAGCGGCCAATCTATCGTTGGAAACACCATATATTTT; cdr3_aa: CASGQSIVGNTIYF; j_call: TRBJ1-3; v_call: TRBV14; d_call: -; clone_size: once
cdr3_nt: TGCAGCGTTTGGGTTAAGGGGTACAATGAGCAGTTCTTC; cdr3_aa: CSVWVKGYNEQFF; j_call: TRBJ2-1; v_call: TRBV29-1; d_call: -; clone_size: -
cdr3_nt: TGTGCCAGCGGCCAACGACAGGGACCCTACGAGCAGTACTTC; cdr3_aa: CASGQRQGPYEQYF; j_call: TRBJ2-7; v_call: TRBV4-2; d_call: TRBD1; clone_size: -
cdr3_nt: TGCAGCGTTGAACAGTGGACAGGGATTCTCTACGAGCAGTACTTC; cdr3_aa: CSVEQWTGILYEQYF; j_call: TRBJ2-7; v_call: TRBV29-1; d_call: TRBD1; clone_size: -
cdr3_nt: TGTGCCTGGAGGGGGCCGGGCACTGAAGCTTTCTTT; cdr3_aa: CAWRGPGTEAFF; j_call: TRBJ1-1; v_call: TRBV30; d_call: -; clone_size: -
cdr3_nt: TGTGCCACCAGCAGAGATATCGCTAGCGGGATATACAATGAGCAGTTCTTC; cdr3_aa: CATSRDIASGIYNEQFF; j_call: TRBJ2-1; v_call: TRBV15; d_call: TRBD2; clone_size: -
cdr3_nt: TGTGCCAGCAGCTTGGGCATAACTAACTATGGCTACACCTTC; cdr3_aa: CASSLGITNYGYTF; j_call: TRBJ1-2; v_call: TRBV11-2; d_call: -; clone_size: -
cdr3_nt: TGTGCCAGCAGTTACCAGGGGTACACTGAAGCTTTCTTT; cdr3_aa: CASSYQGYTEAFF; j_call: TRBJ1-1; v_call: TRBV6-5; d_call: -; clone_size: -
cdr3_nt: TGCAGCGCCCAGAGACTACGGTATGGCTACACCTTC; cdr3_aa: CSAQRLRYGYTF; j_call: TRBJ1-2; v_call: TRBV29-1; d_call: -; clone_size: -
cdr3_nt: TGTGCCATCAGTGAGGTTGAGGAGCTGGAAGGCACCTTC; cdr3_aa: CAISEVEELEGTF; j_call: TRBJ1-2; v_call: TRBV10-3; d_call: -; clone_size: -
cdr3_nt: TGTGCCAGCAGTCCCTTCCAGGGTTTCGGGTGGGATGAGCAGTTCTTC; cdr3_aa: CASSPFQGFGWDEQFF; j_call: TRBJ2-1; v_call: TRBV6-6; d_call: -; clone_size: -
cdr3_nt: TGTGCCAGCAGTGGGGGGAGCCGCGGGGATGAGCAGTTCTTC; cdr3_aa: CASSGGSRGDEQFF; j_call: TRBJ2-1; v_call: TRBV6-4; d_call: -; clone_size: -
cdr3_nt: TGCGCCAGCAGCTTTTTTGGGCAGGCCAACTCTGGGGCCAACGTCCTGACTTTC; cdr3_aa: CASSFFGQANSGANVLTF; j_call: TRBJ2-6; v_call: TRBV5-1; d_call: -; clone_size: -
cdr3_nt: TGTGCCAGCAGCGTAGAAGGGGGCTATGGCTACACCTTC; cdr3_aa: CASSVEGGYGYTF; j_call: TRBJ1-2; v_call: TRBV9; d_call: -; clone_size: -
cdr3_nt: TGCGCCAGCAGCTTGGGGACAGATTCGAATGAGCAGTTCTTC; cdr3_aa: CASSLGTDSNEQFF; j_call: TRBJ2-1; v_call: TRBV5-1; d_call: -; clone_size: -